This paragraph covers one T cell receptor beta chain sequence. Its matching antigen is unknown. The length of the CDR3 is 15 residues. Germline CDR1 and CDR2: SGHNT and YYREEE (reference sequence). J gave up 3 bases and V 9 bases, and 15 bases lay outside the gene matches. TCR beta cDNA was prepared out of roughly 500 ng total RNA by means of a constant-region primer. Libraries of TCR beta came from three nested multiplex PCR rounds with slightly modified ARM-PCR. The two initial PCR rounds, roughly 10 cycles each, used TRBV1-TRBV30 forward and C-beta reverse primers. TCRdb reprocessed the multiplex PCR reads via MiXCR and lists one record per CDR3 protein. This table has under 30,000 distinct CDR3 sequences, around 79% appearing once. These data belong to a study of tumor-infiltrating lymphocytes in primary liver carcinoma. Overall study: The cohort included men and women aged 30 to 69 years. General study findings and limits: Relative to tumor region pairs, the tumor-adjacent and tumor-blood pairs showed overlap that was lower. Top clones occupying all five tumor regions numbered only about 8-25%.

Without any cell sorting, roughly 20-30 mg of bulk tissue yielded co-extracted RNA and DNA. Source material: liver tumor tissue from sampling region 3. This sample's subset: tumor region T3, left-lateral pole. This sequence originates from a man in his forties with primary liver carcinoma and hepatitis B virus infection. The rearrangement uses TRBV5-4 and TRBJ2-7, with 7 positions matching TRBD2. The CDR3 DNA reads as TGTGCCAACTGCTTGAATCGCGGGAGCCTCTACGAGCAGTACTTC. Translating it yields CANCLNRGSLYEQYF. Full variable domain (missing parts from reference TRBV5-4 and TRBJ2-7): ETGVTQSPTHLIKTRGQQVTLRCSSQSGHNTVSWYQQALGQGPQFIFQYYREEENGRGNFPPRFSGLQFPNYSSELNVNALELDDSALYLCANCLNRGSLYEQYFGPGTRLTVT.